One and the same sample provided the 18 T cell receptor beta chains below, sequenced in a study of T cell repertoires in cytomegalovirus infection. MiXCR, run by TCRdb on the reads, gives a single entry per CDR3 protein. Of around 100,000 distinct CDR3 sequences in the sample, about 17% are singletons; the top ten hold 8%. Sequencing was carried out using PBMCs. Source of these receptors: a human donor in good health (CMV status not recorded). Some clones in this sample may be carry-over from other donors' samples.

This clonotype was recorded at least ten times. The rearrangement links TRBV7-2 to TRBJ2-3, with 9 bases lining up with TRBD1. Germline-derived CDR1 and CDR2 are SGHTA and FQGNSA. This CDR3 is 16 amino acids long. V was clipped by 4 bases and J by 5 bases; unmatched bases: 10. The CDR3 is CASSSKQGARGDTQYF. CDR3 nucleotide sequence: TGTGCCAGCAGCTCTAAACAGGGGGCGCGTGGAGATACGCAGTATTTT.

The chain couples TRBV20-1 to TRBJ1-5; perhaps TRBD1 as D (5 bases). CDR3 size: 15 residues. V dropped 6 bases and J dropped 0 bases, with 15 bases sitting between them. Per the germline V gene, CDR1 is DFQATT and CDR2 is SNEGSKA (reference sequence). CDR3 sequence: CSALGTTNSNQPQHF. CDR3 DNA sequence: TGCAGTGCCTTAGGGACCACTAATAGCAATCAGCCCCAGCATTTT.

This clonotype counts as medium-sized (0.01 to 0.1%). The chain is built from TRBV7-2 and TRBJ1-5, with D perhaps TRBD1 (5 bases). This CDR3 region has 13 residues. V lost 3 bases, J lost 6 bases, and 9 bases lay in between. Germline values: CDR1 SGHTA, CDR2 FQGNSA. In DNA form, the CDR3 reads TGTGCCAGCAGCTTGATCGGGGGTCAGCCCCAGCATTTT. It is translated as CASSLIGGQPQHF.

The sample holds many counts of this clonotype. The V call is TRBV7-2, the J call TRBJ1-4; the D is unclear. The CDR3 loop spans 14 amino acids. V lost 1 base and J lost 8, with 11 bases in between. CDR1 is SGHTA, CDR2 FQGNSA, per germline. CDR3 sequence: CASSLEPGWEKLFF. The CDR3 DNA follows: TGTGCCAGCAGCTTAGAGCCGGGCTGGGAAAAACTGTTTTTT.

The chain joins TRBV30 to TRBJ2-1, with 12 bases aligning to TRBD2. Germline trimming cut 0 bases from V and 4 bases from J; bases unmatched to any gene: 10. Per the germline V gene, CDR1 is GTSNPN and CDR2 is SVGIG (reference sequence). The CDR3 has 18 amino acids. CDR3 nucleotide sequence: TGTGCCTGGAGTGTCTTCGGGCTAGCGGGGGGGACGTACAATGAGCAGTTCTTC. As protein: CAWSVFGLAGGTYNEQFF.

J is TRBJ2-2 and V is TRBV10-3, with D possibly TRBD1 on 7 matching bases. Germline CDR1 and CDR2: ENHRY and SYGVKD. The V end was cut by 3 bases, the J end by 7 bases, with 12 bases between. The CDR3 is 14 residues long. The CDR3 reads CAISDGGGGGELFF. CDR3 DNA: TGTGCCATCAGTGACGGAGGGGGCGGCGGGGAGCTGTTTTTT.

V is TRBV10-3 and J is TRBJ2-5; no reliable D call. V dropped 3 bases and J dropped 1 base, with 6 bases sitting between them. The CDR3 runs to 13 residues. From germline, CDR1 is ENHRY and CDR2 SYGVKD. As DNA, the CDR3 is TGTGCCATCAGTGACGCCAGCCAAGAGACCCAGTACTTC. Protein sequence: CAISDASQETQYF.

The chain recombines TRBV30 with TRBJ1-1; no definite D call. The CDR3 length is 16 residues. The ends were cut back, 0 bases at V and 4 bases at J, with 18 bases in the middle. The V gene's germline CDR1 is GTSNPN and CDR2 SVGIG (reference sequence). CDR3 region: CAWSVLRAGTGTEAFF. Here the CDR3 DNA reads TGTGCCTGGAGTGTACTCCGGGCCGGAACGGGCACTGAAGCTTTCTTT.

This chain joins TRBV20-1 and TRBJ2-3, with TRBD2 identical over 14 bases. The junction had 4 bases not matched to a gene; V was cut back by 5 bases and J by 0 bases. The V gene's germline CDR1 is DFQATT and CDR2 SNEGSKA (reference sequence). CDR3 length equals 16 residues. CDR3 in DNA: TGCAGTGCTCCTGGGACTAGCGGGGGTAGCACAGATACGCAGTATTTT. It encodes CSAPGTSGGSTDTQYF.

This clonotype was seen ten or more times. The rearrangement uses TRBV28 and TRBJ1-5; a weak D match, TRBD1 (5 bases). Germline CDR1 reads MDHEN; CDR2 reads SYDVKM. V was shortened by 7 bases and J by 0 bases, with 10 bases between the two germline ends. This CDR3 comprises 14 residues. The CDR3 DNA sequence: TGTGCCAGCATTGGGGACTCTAGCAATCAGCCCCAGCATTTT. It codes for CASIGDSSNQPQHF.

In this sample, this clonotype turned up many times. The chain has TRBV10-3 and TRBJ1-2; D gene ambiguous. Germline V gives CDR1 ENHRY, CDR2 SYGVKD. The CDR3 covers 13 residues. Trimming left V 3 bases short and J 0 bases short, with 5 bases between. CDR3 sequence reads: CAISEKTNYGYTF. CDR3 coding DNA: TGTGCCATCAGTGAAAAAACTAACTATGGCTACACCTTC.

A note on this clonotype: The germline gene is not matched at one end of the junction; a read error may be the cause. The chain couples TRBV5-5 to TRBJ2-3, with D perhaps TRBD1 or TRBD2 (7 bases each). The CDR3 spans 15 residues. Germline V gene data show CDR1 as SGHKS and CDR2 as YYEKEE (reference sequence). CDR3 residues: CARSSVSGGGDTQYF. The CDR3 bases are TGTGCCCGCAGCTCCGTCTCAGGGGGAGGGGATACGCAGTATTTT.

There are many counts of this clonotype. The chain uses TRBV7-2 and TRBJ1-3, with D maybe TRBD1 (5 bases). Germline V gene lookup returns CDR1 SGHTA and CDR2 FQGNSA. The CDR3 spans 15 residues. V lost 0 bases, J lost 2 bases, and 8 bases lay in between. The CDR3: CASSLAAGPGNTIYF. DNA for the CDR3: TGTGCCAGCAGCTTAGCGGCGGGGCCTGGAAACACCATATATTTT.

This clonotype was found a few times. This chain links TRBV28 with TRBJ1-3; D not certain. Germline V gene lookup returns CDR1 MDHEN and CDR2 SYDVKM. The V end lost 6 bases, the J end lost 0 bases, and 12 bases lay between the germline ends. The CDR3 runs to 15 residues. CDR3 nucleotide sequence: TGTGCCAGCAGCCTTCAGCGACTCTCTGGAAACACCATATATTTT. Residues: CASSLQRLSGNTIYF.

Notes on this clonotype: With a much larger clone just one base away, this may be a read error. This chain connects TRBV28 to TRBJ1-5; D is unclear. CDR3 length equals 13 residues. Germline CDR1 is MDHEN and CDR2 is SYDVKM. Here the CDR3 reads CASSFSRKEPQNF. In nucleotides, the CDR3 is TGTGCCAGCAGTTTCAGTCGAAAGGAGCCCCAGAATTTT. The entire variable domain, with the rest obtained from reference TRBV28 and TRBJ1-5, is as follows: DVKVTQSSRYLVKRTGEKVFLECVQDMDHENMFWYRQDPGLGLRLIYFSYDVKMKEKGDIPEGYSVSREKKERFSLILESASTNQTSMYLCASSFSRKEPQNFGDGTRLSIL.

This clonotype came up many times. V is TRBV11-2 and J is TRBJ2-1; no clear D. CDR3 length: 15 amino acids. Germline lookup yields CDR1 SGHAT and CDR2 FQNNGV. Trimming took off 0 bases at V and 0 bases at J, with 6 bases between the two ends. The CDR3 nucleotides are TGTGCCAGCAGCTTAGACCTGAGCTCCTACAATGAGCAGTTCTTC. Translated, it gives CASSLDLSSYNEQFF.

This clonotype came up a few times. This chain links TRBV2 with TRBJ2-2; D gene uncertain. The CDR3 is made up of 12 amino acids. V was trimmed by 3 bases and J by 5 bases, leaving 4 bases between them. Germline V gene lookup returns CDR1 SNHLY and CDR2 FYNNEI. CDR3 sequence reads: CASSDETGELFF. CDR3 in DNA: TGTGCCAGCAGTGATGAGACCGGGGAGCTGTTTTTT.

This clonotype was counted ten times or more. CDR3 nucleotide sequence: TGCAGTGCTAGAGAGGAATTTAGGATCCAAGAGACCCAGTACTTC. Amino acid sequence: CSAREEFRIQETQYF. V and J are TRBV20-1 and TRBJ2-5; D unresolved. Germline values: CDR1 DFQATT, CDR2 SNEGSKA (reference sequence). V lost 0 bases, J lost 1 base, and 12 bases lay in between. The CDR3 totals 15 residues.